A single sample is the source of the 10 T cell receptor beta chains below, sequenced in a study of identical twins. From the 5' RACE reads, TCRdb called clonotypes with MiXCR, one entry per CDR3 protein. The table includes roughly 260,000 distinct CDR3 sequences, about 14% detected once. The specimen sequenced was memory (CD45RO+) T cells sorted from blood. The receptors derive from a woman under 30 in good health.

The CDR3 DNA follows: TGTGCCAGCAGCCATGGGGCAGATGAAGCTTTCTTT. Protein product: CASSHGADEAFF. V and J are TRBV3-1 and TRBJ1-1; D perhaps matches TRBD1 (5 bases). Germline CDR1 is LGHDT and CDR2 is YNNKEL (reference sequence). The V end was cut by 3 bases, the J end by 7 bases, with 9 bases between. CDR3 length: 12 amino acids.

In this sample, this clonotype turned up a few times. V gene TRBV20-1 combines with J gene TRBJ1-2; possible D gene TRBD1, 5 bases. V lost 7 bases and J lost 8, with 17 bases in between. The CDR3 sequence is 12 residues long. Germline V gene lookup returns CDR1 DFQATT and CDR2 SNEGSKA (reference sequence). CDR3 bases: TGCAGTGGCAAGACAGTTTCCTGGGGCTACACCTTC. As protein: CSGKTVSWGYTF.

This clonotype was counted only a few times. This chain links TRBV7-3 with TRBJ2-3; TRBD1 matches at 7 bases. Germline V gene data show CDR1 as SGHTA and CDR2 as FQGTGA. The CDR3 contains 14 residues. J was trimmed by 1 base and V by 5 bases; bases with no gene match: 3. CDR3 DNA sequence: TGTGCCAGCAGCCGGCAGGGGGGCACAGATACGCAGTATTTT. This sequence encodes CASSRQGGTDTQYF.

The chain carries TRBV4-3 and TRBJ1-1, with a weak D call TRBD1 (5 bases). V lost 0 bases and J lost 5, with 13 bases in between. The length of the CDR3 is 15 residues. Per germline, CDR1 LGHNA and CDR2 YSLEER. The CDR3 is CASSQDSLGGTEAFF. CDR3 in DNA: TGCGCCAGCAGCCAAGATTCGTTGGGGGGGACTGAAGCTTTCTTT.

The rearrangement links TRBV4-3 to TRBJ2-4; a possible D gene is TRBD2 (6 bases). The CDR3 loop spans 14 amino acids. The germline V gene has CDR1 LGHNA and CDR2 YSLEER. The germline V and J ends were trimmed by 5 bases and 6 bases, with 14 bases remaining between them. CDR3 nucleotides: TGCGCCAGCAGCTATGGAGGGCGAGCAAACATTCAGTACTTC. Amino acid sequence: CASSYGGRANIQYF.

This CDR3 reads CASSYSPSRGSYNEQFF. The CDR3 DNA reads TGTGCCAGCAGTTACTCCCCTAGCCGGGGCTCCTACAATGAGCAGTTCTTC. J is TRBJ2-1 and V is TRBV6-5; perhaps TRBD2 as D (5 bases). Germline values: CDR1 MNHEY, CDR2 SVGAGI. The CDR3 spans 17 residues. Trimming removed 0 bases at V and 0 bases at J, with 12 bases between.

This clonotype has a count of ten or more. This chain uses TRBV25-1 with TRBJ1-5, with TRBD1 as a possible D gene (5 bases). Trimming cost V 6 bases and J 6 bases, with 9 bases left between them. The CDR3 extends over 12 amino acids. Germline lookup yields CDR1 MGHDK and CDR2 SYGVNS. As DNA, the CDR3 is TGTGCCAGCAGCATGGGACTTCAGCCCCAGCATTTT. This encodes CASSMGLQPQHF. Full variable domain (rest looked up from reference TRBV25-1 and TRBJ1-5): EADIYQTPRYLVIGTGKKITLECSQTMGHDKMYWYQQDPGMELHLIHYSYGVNSTEKGDLSSESTVSRIRTEHFPLTLESARPSHTSQYLCASSMGLQPQHFGDGTRLSIL.

In DNA form, the CDR3 reads TGCAGCGTTGGGAAAGCATACGAGCAGTACTTC. Translating gives CSVGKAYEQYF. The chain carries TRBV29-1 and TRBJ2-7; D is unresolved. This CDR3 comprises 11 residues. The V and J ends lost 4 bases and 4 bases respectively, with 8 bases between them. Germline-derived CDR1 and CDR2 are SQVTM and ANQGSEA.

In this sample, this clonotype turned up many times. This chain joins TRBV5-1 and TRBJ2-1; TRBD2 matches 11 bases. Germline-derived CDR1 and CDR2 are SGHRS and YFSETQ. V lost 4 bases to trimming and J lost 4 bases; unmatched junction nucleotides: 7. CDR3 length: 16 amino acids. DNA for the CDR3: TGCGCCAGCAGCGCGCTGACTAGCGGGGTTTACAATGAGCAGTTCTTC. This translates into CASSALTSGVYNEQFF. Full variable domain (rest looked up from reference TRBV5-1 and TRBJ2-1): KAGVTQTPRYLIKTRGQQVTLSCSPISGHRSVSWYQQTPGQGLQFLFEYFSETQRNKGNFPGRFSGRQFSNSRSEMNVSTLELGDSALYLCASSALTSGVYNEQFFGPGTRLTVL.

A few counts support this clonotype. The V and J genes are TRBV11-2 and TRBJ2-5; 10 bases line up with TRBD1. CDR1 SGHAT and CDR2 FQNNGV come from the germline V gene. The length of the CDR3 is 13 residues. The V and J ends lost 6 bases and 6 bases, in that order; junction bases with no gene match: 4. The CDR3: CASSRDRGQTQYF. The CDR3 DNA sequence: TGTGCCAGCAGTCGCGACAGGGGGCAGACCCAGTACTTC.